The T cell receptor beta chain described here comes from a study of blood T cell repertoires in COVID-19. Germline CDR1 and CDR2: LGHDT and YNNKEL (reference sequence). V dropped 4 bases and J dropped 4; count of bases not matched to a gene: 3. This CDR3 region has 15 residues. Assay used: immunoSEQ multiplex PCR; TCRdb lists only in-frame clones, some missing. Among almost 400,000 clones listed, around nine tenths were seen once. Sequenced sample: PBMCs or T cells enriched from blood (not recorded which). The J gene is TRBJ2-2, the V gene TRBV3-1 (or the pseudogene TRBV3-2), with TRBD2 matching 10 bases. The clonotype originates from a woman in her twenties or thirties with acute COVID-19. The CDR3 sequence: CASSPGLAITGELFF. CDR3 bases: TGTGCCAGCAGCCCGGGACTAGCGATCACCGGGGAGCTGTTTTTT.